Shown below are 23 T cell receptor beta chains from a single sample sequenced in a study of T cells in Graves' hyperthyroidism and ophthalmopathy. It was RNA transcripts that yielded the amplified TCR beta CDR3 regions. The HTBI primer set drove a first-round RT-PCR of the TCR CDR3. MiXCR, run by TCRdb on the multiplex PCR reads, gives a single entry per CDR3 protein. Of roughly 520,000 distinct CDR3 sequences in the sample, around 22% were seen once. Sequenced input: blood. The receptors shown here come from a young woman with Graves' ophthalmopathy.

The chain couples TRBV20-1 to TRBJ2-5, with 16 positions matching TRBD2. This CDR3 has 18 amino acids. J was trimmed by 5 bases and V by 1 base; bases with no gene match: 10. CDR1 and CDR2 (germline): DFQATT, SNEGSKA (reference sequence). The CDR3 coding sequence is TGCAGTGCTAGAGTACCGGGACTAGCGGGAGGGCCTGGGGAGACCCAGTACTTC. Protein product: CSARVPGLAGGPGETQYF.

This clonotype has a count of ten or more. This chain's CDR3 is CASSLSGLAGGQEQYF. The CDR3 DNA follows: TGTGCCAGCAGTTTATCAGGACTAGCGGGGGGGCAGGAGCAGTACTTC. The chain employs TRBV12-3 or TRBV12-4 and TRBJ2-7, with 15 bases identical to TRBD2. Germline trimming cut 2 bases from V and 7 bases from J; bases unmatched to any gene: 6. This CDR3 is built from 16 residues.

The chain has TRBV7-6 and TRBJ2-2; D is uncertain. The CDR3 runs to 14 residues. V was clipped by 2 bases and J by 6 bases, with 10 bases between them. Germline loops: CDR1 SGHVS, CDR2 FNYEAQ. In DNA, the CDR3 is TGTGCCAGCAGCTTAACCCCGAGAGCCGGGGAGCTGTTTTTT. This translates into CASSLTPRAGELFF.

This clonotype was seen at least ten times. This chain connects TRBV27 to TRBJ1-1; 10 bases are shared with TRBD1. This CDR3 comprises 17 residues. After removal of 4 bases from V and 0 bases from J, the junction contained 8 bases not matched to a gene. Germline CDR1 is MNHEY and CDR2 is SMNVEV (reference sequence). CDR3 amino acids: CASSSIWDRGLNTEAFF. CDR3 sequence (DNA): TGTGCCAGCAGTTCCATATGGGACAGGGGTTTGAACACTGAAGCTTTCTTT.

This clonotype was detected ten times or more. The gene calls are TRBV27 and TRBJ2-7, with D perhaps matching TRBD2 (5 bases). The CDR3 has 13 amino acids. V lost 4 bases and J 3 bases, leaving 10 bases between the germline ends. Germline V gene data show CDR1 as MNHEY and CDR2 as SMNVEV (reference sequence). CDR3 sequence reads: CASSSGVFYEQYF. The CDR3 DNA reads TGTGCCAGCAGTTCCGGGGTCTTCTACGAGCAGTACTTC.

This clonotype was observed many times. J is TRBJ2-4 and V is TRBV7-3; 9 nucleotides align to TRBD1. V lost 2 bases and J lost 9; bases outside the gene matches: 5. This CDR3 region has 14 residues. Germline values: CDR1 SGHTA, CDR2 FQGTGA. CDR3 amino acids: CASSLSGQGSIQYF. DNA of the CDR3: TGTGCCAGCAGCTTATCGGGACAGGGCAGCATTCAGTACTTC.

This clonotype was seen more than once but under ten times. CDR3: CASSKQGIFGLEAFF. As DNA, the CDR3 is TGTGCCAGCAGCAAACAGGGGATCTTCGGGCTTGAAGCTTTCTTT. This rearrangement joins TRBV7-3 to TRBJ1-1; 7 positions match TRBD1. The CDR3 runs 15 residues. Germline lookup yields CDR1 SGHTA and CDR2 FQGTGA. The V gene end was trimmed by 5 bases and the J gene end by 7 bases; junction bases not matched to a gene: 13.

This clonotype was observed once. This chain links TRBV6-1 with TRBJ2-7; a weak D match, TRBD1 (6 bases). The CDR3 spans 14 residues. In germline, CDR1 is MNHNS, CDR2 SASEGT. The DNA for the CDR3 is TGTGCCACCAGTCATGTTGACAGGCCCTACGAGCAGTACGTC. Translated: CATSHVDRPYEQYV.

This clonotype came up a few times. The V call is TRBV6-5, the J call TRBJ2-7, with TRBD1 matching over 8 bases. The CDR3 runs to 15 residues. The V segment lost 8 bases and the J segment 2 bases; nucleotides outside the gene matches: 11. Germline V CDR1 and CDR2: MNHEY, SVGAGI. CDR3 amino acids: CASRSRTGFPYEQYF. The DNA of the CDR3 is TGTGCCAGCCGTTCAAGGACAGGGTTCCCCTACGAGCAGTACTTC.

This clonotype was detected ten times or more. The chain combines TRBV7-9 with TRBJ2-7; 7 nucleotides line up with TRBD1. The length of the CDR3 is 13 residues. Germline values: CDR1 SEHNR, CDR2 FQNEAQ (reference sequence). The V gene end was trimmed by 8 bases and the J gene end by 4 bases; junction bases not matched to a gene: 8. The CDR3 spells CASHRDSVYEQYF. The CDR3 DNA is TGTGCCAGCCACCGGGACAGCGTTTACGAGCAGTACTTC.

This clonotype showed up many times. The rearrangement joins TRBV12-3 or TRBV12-4 to TRBJ2-7; TRBD1 agrees at 8 bases. After removal of 6 bases from V and 4 bases from J, the junction contained 8 bases not matched to a gene. The CDR3 is 14 residues long. DNA for the CDR3: TGTGCCAGCAGCCCCGGACAGGGATGGTACGAGCAGTACTTC. It is translated as CASSPGQGWYEQYF.

This clonotype was found many times. The chain carries TRBV12-3 or TRBV12-4 and TRBJ2-2; tentative D call: TRBD2 (5 bases). The CDR3 is 15 amino acids. The V gene lost 7 bases and the J gene lost 6 bases, with 18 bases spanning the gap. CDR3 sequence reads: CASNIQEVGAGELFF. CDR3 bases: TGTGCCAGCAATATTCAGGAGGTTGGGGCCGGGGAGCTGTTTTTT.

There are many counts of this clonotype. CDR3 in amino acids: CASSLALAARTYEQYF. In DNA, the CDR3 is TGTGCCAGCAGCTTAGCGCTGGCAGCCCGGACCTACGAGCAGTACTTC. V gene TRBV11-1 combines with J gene TRBJ2-7; D not resolved. The CDR3 consists of 16 residues. V lost 0 bases to trimming and J lost 2 bases, with 14 bases between them. In germline, CDR1 is SGHAT, CDR2 FQDESV (reference sequence).

This clonotype has at least ten counts. The chain links TRBV14 to TRBJ1-2, with no clear D. This CDR3 contains 14 residues. Germline V gene data show CDR1 as SGHDN and CDR2 as FVKESK. V was cut by 1 base and J by 6 bases, with 12 bases left in between. The CDR3 region has the DNA TGTGCCAGCAGCCAAGTCAACGGACCGGATGGCTACACCTTC. Residues: CASSQVNGPDGYTF.

V and J are TRBV11-2 and TRBJ1-5; no firm D call. From germline, CDR1 is SGHAT and CDR2 FQNNGV. The CDR3 is 15 amino acids. V lost 0 bases, J lost 0 bases, and 6 bases lay in between. In DNA form, the CDR3 reads TGTGCCAGCAGCTTAGATGGCGTTAGCAATCAGCCCCAGCATTTT. It is translated as CASSLDGVSNQPQHF.

This clonotype appeared many times. The chain links TRBV7-6 to TRBJ2-7, with D possibly being TRBD1 (5 bases). Trimming shortened V by 2 bases and J by 0 bases, and 11 bases separated the two germline ends. The germline gives CDR1 SGHVS, CDR2 FNYEAQ. The CDR3 spans 15 residues. CDR3: CASSLLIDSSYEQYF. The CDR3 region has the DNA TGTGCCAGCAGCTTACTTATTGACAGCTCCTACGAGCAGTACTTC.

This clonotype was counted many times. V and J are TRBV28 and TRBJ2-7, with TRBD2 matching 14 bases. The junction had 16 bases not matched to a gene; V was cut back by 10 bases and J by 2 bases. CDR1 is MDHEN and CDR2 is SYDVKM in the germline V gene. The CDR3 spans 18 residues. The CDR3 DNA reads as TGTGCCACCGACTCCGGGACTAGCGGGGGTACTGGGCCCTACGAGCAGTACTTC. Translating it yields CATDSGTSGGTGPYEQYF.

The V call is TRBV18, the J call TRBJ2-7; D possibly uses TRBD1 or TRBD2 (6 bases each). Germline assignment: CDR1 KGHSH and CDR2 LQKENI. V lost 0 bases, J lost 2 bases, and 14 bases lay in between. This CDR3 spans 16 amino acids. The CDR3 sequence: CASSPPRGVVPYEQYF. The DNA for the CDR3 is TGTGCCAGCTCACCACCGAGGGGGGTGGTCCCCTACGAGCAGTACTTC.

This clonotype was seen at least ten times. The genes are TRBV15 and TRBJ2-5, with a tentative D call TRBD2 (7 bases). Germline values: CDR1 LNHNV, CDR2 YYDKDF (reference sequence). Trimming pared 4 bases from V and 2 bases from J, leaving 17 bases between. This CDR3 has 16 residues. In nucleotides, the CDR3 is TGTGCCACCAGCACGCTCCTAGGGGGAGGGCAAGAGACCCAGTACTTC. This sequence encodes CATSTLLGGGQETQYF. The variable domain in full, completed from reference TRBV15 and TRBJ2-5, reads DAMVIQNPRYQVTQFGKPVTLSCSQTLNHNVMYWYQQKSSQAPKLLFHYYDKDFNNEADTPDNFQSRRPNTSFCFLDIRSPGLGDTAMYLCATSTLLGGGQETQYFGPGTRLLVL.

This chain joins TRBV5-1 and TRBJ1-6; D is undetermined. Germline assignment: CDR1 SGHRS and CDR2 YFSETQ. The CDR3 covers 14 residues. V was clipped by 1 base and J by 7 bases, with 9 bases between them. CDR3 DNA sequence: TGCGCCAGCAGCTTGACACAGCAAAATTCACCCCTCCACTTT. This gives the protein CASSLTQQNSPLHF.

The chain has TRBV15 and TRBJ1-2; D remains unclear. Trimming removed 8 bases from V and 4 bases from J, with 17 bases in between. This CDR3 region has 14 residues. Germline lookup yields CDR1 LNHNV and CDR2 YYDKDF (reference sequence). Here the CDR3 reads CATPGRLGTYGYTF. In DNA, the CDR3 is TGTGCCACCCCGGGGAGGTTGGGAACCTATGGCTACACCTTC.

A remark on this clonotype: A read error is possible here, since a much larger clone lies one base away. The chain couples TRBV6-1 to TRBJ2-7; TRBD1 matches at 9 bases. The CDR3 runs to 16 residues. Trimming took 3 bases from V and 1 from J; bases not matched to a gene: 7. Germline CDR1 reads MNHNS; CDR2 reads SASEGT. The CDR3 DNA follows: TGTGCCAGCAGTGACCACTACAGGGGGCTTTCCTACGAGCAGTACTTC. It yields the protein CASSDHYRGLSYEQYF.

This clonotype showed up many times. The chain uses TRBV5-1 and TRBJ2-7, with 8 nucleotides matching TRBD1. V shed 3 bases, J shed 4 bases, and the junction held 12 bases outside the gene matches. The V gene's germline CDR1 is SGHRS and CDR2 YFSETQ. This CDR3 is 16 amino acids long. This CDR3 reads CASSSRTGWDTYEQYF. The CDR3 nucleotides are TGCGCCAGCAGCTCCCGGACAGGGTGGGACACTTACGAGCAGTACTTC.